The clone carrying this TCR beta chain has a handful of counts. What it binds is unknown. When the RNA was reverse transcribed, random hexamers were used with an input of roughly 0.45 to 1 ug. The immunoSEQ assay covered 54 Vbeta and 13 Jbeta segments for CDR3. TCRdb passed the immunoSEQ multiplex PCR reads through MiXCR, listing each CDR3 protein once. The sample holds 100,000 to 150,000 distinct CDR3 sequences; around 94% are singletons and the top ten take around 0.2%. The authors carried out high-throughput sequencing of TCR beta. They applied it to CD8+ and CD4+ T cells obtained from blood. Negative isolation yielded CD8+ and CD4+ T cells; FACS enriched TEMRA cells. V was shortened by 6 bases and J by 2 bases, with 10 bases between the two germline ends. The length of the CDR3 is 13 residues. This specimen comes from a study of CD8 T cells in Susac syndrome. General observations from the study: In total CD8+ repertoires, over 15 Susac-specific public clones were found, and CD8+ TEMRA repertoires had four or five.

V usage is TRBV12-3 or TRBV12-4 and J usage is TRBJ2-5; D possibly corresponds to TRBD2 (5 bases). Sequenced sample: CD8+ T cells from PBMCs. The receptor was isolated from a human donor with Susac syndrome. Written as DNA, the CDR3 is TGTGCCAGCAGCCCCTCGGGACAAGAGACCCAGTACTTC. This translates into CASSPSGQETQYF.